This T cell receptor (beta chain) came from a study of PD-L1 blockade in urothelial cancer. The length of the CDR3 is 16 residues. With V trimmed by 3 bases and J by 1 base, 5 bases remained unmatched. Per germline, CDR1 KGHSH and CDR2 LQKENI. Time point defined: pretreatment peripheral blood. Data came from immunoSEQ multiplex PCR; TCRdb stores just in-frame clones and leaves some out. The sample carries about 95,000 clones, more than 75% recorded once. The input for sequencing was PBMCs, taken around atezolizumab (anti-PD-L1) treatment. This TCR was recovered from a man in his 60s with urothelial cancer. The chain combines TRBV18 with TRBJ1-1; 10 positions match TRBD1. CDR3: CASSPDWDRGNTEAFF. Here the CDR3 DNA reads TGTGCCAGCTCACCTGACTGGGACAGGGGGAACACTGAAGCTTTCTTT.